Listed below are T cell receptor beta chains from one sample, sequenced in a study of cytomegalovirus exposure and HLA in healthy donors. The assay was immunoSEQ multiplex PCR, and TCRdb's table has in-frame clones only and misses some. The sample includes 150,000 to 180,000 clones, approximately 80% of them seen just once. Specimen: PBMCs. Receptor source: a man between 25 and 39 years old in good health and CMV-seropositive. The CDR3 runs from the conserved cysteine through the conserved F or W. A D gene is named only where the DNA matches it firmly. Part of the rows lack a size; the others show once, few, many or a class for expanded clones.

TRBJ2-7,TRBV7-8,NA,TRBD1,TGTGCCAGCAGCGCAACCGGGACAGGGGGAGGGGGGCAGTACTTC,CASSATGTGGGGQYF
TRBJ2-7,TRBV7-9,NA,TRBD1,TGTGCCAGCAGCGATCCCTTGACAGGGTTAAGCGAGCAGTACTTC,CASSDPLTGLSEQYF
TRBJ1-5,TRBV23-1,NA,TRBD1,TGCGCCAGCAGTCATCCCGGCCATAAACAGGGGATATGGCAGCCCCAGCATTTT,CASSHPGHKQGIWQPQHF
TRBJ1-5,TRBV28,NA,TRBD1,TGTGCCAGCAGTTTACTAAAACAGGGGAATAGTCAGCCCCAGCATTTT,CASSLLKQGNSQPQHF
TRBJ2-7,TRBV19,NA,TRBD2,TGTGCCAGTAGTACCGGGACTAGCGGGAGCTACGAGCAGTACTTC,CASSTGTSGSYEQYF
TRBJ2-7,TRBV5-6,NA,NA,TGTGCCAGCAGCTTGGCGGGAATCGAGCAGTTTGCCTACGAGCAGTACTTC,CASSLAGIEQFAYEQYF
TRBJ2-5,TRBV6-5,once,TRBD2,TGTGCCAGCGCAAGAGGGACTACACAAGAGACCCAGTACTTC,CASARGTTQETQYF
TRBJ1-1,TRBV5-5,once,NA,TGTGCCAGCAGCTTTGGGGGGTTTTCCCGCGGCACTGAAGCTTTCTTT,CASSFGGFSRGTEAFF
TRBJ2-1,TRBV4-1,few,TRBD2,TGCGCCAGCAGCCAGCCTGGTAGGACTAGCGGGAGAAATGAGCAGTTCTTC,CASSQPGRTSGRNEQFF
TRBJ1-4,TRBV19,NA,NA,TGTGCCAGTAGAAACCCGGGGTCAACTAATGAAAAACTGTTTTTT,CASRNPGSTNEKLFF
TRBJ1-1,TRBV5-6,NA,TRBD1,TGTGCCAGCAGCTTATACGACAGGGTTAACACTGAAGCTTTCTTT,CASSLYDRVNTEAFF
TRBJ2-1,TRBV7-2,NA,NA,TGTGCCAGCAGCCCTGAGATTAACTATCACAATGAGCAGTTCTTC,CASSPEINYHNEQFF
TRBJ1-2,TRBV7-6,once,NA,TGTACCAGCAGCTTAGGGCCAGGTTATGACTATGGCTACACCTTC,CTSSLGPGYDYGYTF
TRBJ2-2,TRBV25-1,NA,TRBD2,TGTGCCAGCAGTGACCTTCCCTGGACTAGCGGGAACACCGGGGAGCTGTTTTTT,CASSDLPWTSGNTGELFF
TRBJ1-4,TRBV19,NA,NA,TGTGCCAGTAGTATTGGGCAGGTTAATGAAAAACTGTTTTTT,CASSIGQVNEKLFF
TRBJ2-6,TRBV5-1,once,TRBD2,TGCGCCAGCAGCTCGGCAACGGGGGGCTCTGGGGCCAACGTCCTGACTTTC,CASSSATGGSGANVLTF
TRBJ2-1,TRBV30,NA,NA,TGTGCCTGGAGTGGGGGAGACAATGAGCAGTTCTTC,CAWSGGDNEQFF
TRBJ2-3,TRBV7-2,NA,TRBD1,TGTGCCAGCAGCACCGGGACAGGGCGAACAGATACGCAGTATTTT,CASSTGTGRTDTQYF
TRBJ1-1,TRBV28,NA,TRBD1,TGTGCCAGCAGTCGGGGACAGGCCCGGAACACTGAAGCTTTCTTT,CASSRGQARNTEAFF
TRBJ2-7,TRBV30,NA,TRBD2,TGTGCCTGGAGTTCATTTGGACTAGCGGGACCATCTCCACTCGGTATCGGATACGAGCAGTACTTC,CAWSSFGLAGPSPLGIGYEQYF
TRBJ1-6,TRBV5-6,NA,NA,TGTGCCAGCAGCTTGGTGGGAGATTATTCACCCCTCCACTTT,CASSLVGDYSPLHF
TRBJ1-4,TRBV6-1,NA,NA,TGTGCCAGCAGTGGAAAGGGGCCTTTGGCAACTAATGAAAAACTGTTTTTT,CASSGKGPLATNEKLFF
TRBJ2-7,TRBV15,NA,TRBD2,TGTGCCACCAGCTGGGCTAGCGGGACCAACTACGAGCAGTACTTC,CATSWASGTNYEQYF
TRBJ2-7,TRBV28,NA,NA,TGTGCCAGCAGTTTACCGGGTGGCCCCAGAACCTACGAGCAGTACTTC,CASSLPGGPRTYEQYF
TRBJ1-3,TRBV18,NA,TRBD1,TGTGCCAGCTCATCGAATCAGGGGGCGCCCGGAAACACCATATATTTT,CASSSNQGAPGNTIYF
TRBJ2-7,TRBV11-1,NA,NA,TGTGCCAGCAGCTTAGGGAGGCGTCACGAGCAGTACTTC,CASSLGRRHEQYF
TRBJ2-7,TRBV20-1,NA,TRBD2,TGCAGTGCGGGGGGAGGGGACGAGCAGTACTTC,CSAGGGDEQYF
TRBJ1-2,TRBV6-5,NA,TRBD1,TGTGCCAGCAGTTCCGGACAGGGCGTCTATGGCTACACCTTC,CASSSGQGVYGYTF
TRBJ1-1,TRBV28,NA,NA,TGTGCCAGCACTCGTTCACCGGGCGTTCTTTTTGGGGGGATAATCACTGAAGCTTTCTTT,CASTRSPGVLFGGIITEAFF
TRBJ2-2,TRBV4-2,NA,TRBD2,TGTGCCAGCAGACAAGTGGGGGGGGCCGGGGAGCTGTTTTTT,CASRQVGGAGELFF
TRBJ2-1,TRBV9,NA,NA,TGTGCCAGCAGCGCTCGACTAGTTTACAATGAGCAGTTCTTC,CASSARLVYNEQFF
TRBJ1-3,TRBV2,NA,NA,TGTGCCAGCAGCTTAGGAAACACCATATATTTT,CASSLGNTIYF
TRBJ2-7,TRBV2,NA,TRBD1,TGTGCCAGCAGTGAATGGACAGGGGGCGACGAGCAGTACTTC,CASSEWTGGDEQYF
TRBJ1-4,TRBV7-2,NA,TRBD1,TGTGCCAGCAGCTCACAGGGGGCGGGTGAAAAACTGTTTTTT,CASSSQGAGEKLFF
TRBJ2-7,TRBV28,NA,TRBD2,TGTGCCAGCAGCTCCGGACTAGCGGGAGTCTACGAGCAGTACTTC,CASSSGLAGVYEQYF
TRBJ2-1,TRBV9,NA,TRBD1,TGTGCCAGCAGCGGGCGGACAGGATGGAATGAGCAGTTCTTC,CASSGRTGWNEQFF
TRBJ1-6,TRBV11-2,NA,TRBD1,TGTGCCAGCAGCGCTGGGACAGCCAATAATTCACCCCTCCACTTT,CASSAGTANNSPLHF
TRBJ2-7,TRBV19,NA,TRBD2,TGTGCCAGTAGTATGGGCCCGGATGAGGTAGCGGGATCCTACGAGCAGTACTTC,CASSMGPDEVAGSYEQYF
TRBJ1-1,TRBV2,NA,TRBD1,TGTGCCAGCAGTGAAGAGGCTAGGGGGCAAGCTTTCTTT,CASSEEARGQAFF